A single sample is the source of the 21 T cell receptor beta chains below, sequenced in a study of blood T cell repertoires in COVID-19 (dated by TCRdb to between 2020 and 2021). The library was made by the immunoSEQ multiplex PCR assay. Held by TCRdb, this immuneACCESS table contains in-frame sequences only and omits some clones. Under half of the omission traces to an unresolved V gene where checked; the cause of the rest is unknown. The sample table shows some 210,000 clones, and approximately 84% are seen once. The top ten hold around 7.3% of the sample. Sequencing was done on a sample of peripheral blood. All receptors come from a woman between 50 and 59 years old with active or convalescent COVID-19.

V usage is TRBV11-2 and J usage is TRBJ2-1; 10 bases line up with TRBD2. The V and J ends lost 1 base and 12 bases, in that order; junction bases with no gene match: 6. The CDR3 covers 14 residues. CDR1 is SGHAT and CDR2 is FQNNGV in the germline V gene. For the CDR3, the DNA is TGTGCCAGCAGCTTAGGGGTGCTAGCGGGAGTGCAGTTCTTC. It encodes CASSLGVLAGVQFF. Looking up the rest from reference TRBV11-2 and TRBJ2-1 gives the full variable domain: EAGVAQSPRYKIIEKRQSVAFWCNPISGHATLYWYQQILGQGPKLLIQFQNNGVVDDSQLPKDRFSAERLKGVDSTLKIQPAKLEDSAVYLCASSLGVLAGVQFFGPGTRLTVL.

The V gene is TRBV12-3 or TRBV12-4, the J gene TRBJ1-1; D gene ambiguous. The CDR3 is 12 residues long. Trimming left V 7 bases short and J 4 bases short, with 10 bases between. The CDR3, as DNA: TGTGCCAGCACCATTCTAGGCACTGAAGCTTTCTTT. As protein: CASTILGTEAFF.

This clone is a singleton in its sample. The J gene is TRBJ1-2, the V gene TRBV28, with 8 bases matching TRBD1. The V gene's germline CDR1 is MDHEN and CDR2 SYDVKM. Germline trimming cut 3 bases from V and 7 bases from J; bases unmatched to any gene: 7. The CDR3 runs 14 residues. CDR3 in amino acids: CASSFRGQDSGYTF. The CDR3 nucleotides are TGTGCCAGCAGTTTTCGGGGACAGGACTCTGGCTACACCTTC.

The gene calls are TRBV29-1 and TRBJ1-2, with D unclear. The V end was cut by 4 bases, the J end by 8 bases, with 14 bases between. CDR1 SQVTM and CDR2 ANQGSEA come from the germline V gene. The CDR3 sequence is 12 residues long. CDR3 nucleotides: TGCAGCGTTGGGAAGGGTTCGGGGGGCTACACCTTC. It yields the protein CSVGKGSGGYTF.

This chain links TRBV18 with TRBJ1-3, with TRBD1 matching 8 bases. The germline gives CDR1 KGHSH, CDR2 LQKENI. After removal of 8 bases from V and 4 bases from J, the junction contained 4 bases not matched to a gene. The CDR3 covers 13 residues. The CDR3 spells CASTTGGGNTIYF. The CDR3 DNA is TGTGCCAGCACCACAGGGGGAGGAAACACCATATATTTT.

This chain links TRBV2 with TRBJ2-1, with D unresolved. This CDR3 comprises 14 residues. The germline gives CDR1 SNHLY, CDR2 FYNNEI. The germline V and J ends were trimmed by 6 bases and 0 bases, with 9 bases remaining between them. The DNA for the CDR3 is TGTGCCAGCAGACACTACCTCTCCTACAATGAGCAGTTCTTC. This encodes CASRHYLSYNEQFF.

Written as DNA, the CDR3 is TGTGCCAGCTCAGCCGGGGAGAACACTGAAGCTTTCTTT. Encoded protein: CASSAGENTEAFF. The V and J genes are TRBV18 and TRBJ1-1; D gene ambiguous. V was trimmed by 5 bases and J by 1 base, leaving 8 bases between them. There are 13 residues in the CDR3. The germline gives CDR1 KGHSH, CDR2 LQKENI.

V usage is TRBV2 and J usage is TRBJ1-2; 9 bases fit TRBD1. This CDR3 region has 14 residues. The J segment lost 3 bases and the V segment lost 5 bases, leaving 4 bases of the junction unmatched. Germline V lookup: CDR1 SNHLY, CDR2 FYNNEI. The CDR3 region has the DNA TGTGCCAGCAGTTTAGGACAGGGGTACTATGGCTACACCTTC. This codes for CASSLGQGYYGYTF.

The gene calls are TRBV7-6 and TRBJ2-1, with TRBD2 identical over 7 bases. The CDR3 is made up of 17 amino acids. Germline V gives CDR1 SGHVS, CDR2 FNYEAQ. The J segment lost 1 base and the V segment lost 3 bases, leaving 9 bases of the junction unmatched. The CDR3 loop is CASSFSSGDSSYNEQFF. The DNA of the CDR3 is TGTGCCAGCAGCTTTAGCAGCGGGGACTCTTCCTACAATGAGCAGTTCTTC.

This chain connects TRBV24-1 to TRBJ1-5, with D maybe TRBD1 (5 bases). This CDR3 region has 13 residues. The V gene's germline CDR1 is KGHDR and CDR2 SFDVKD. Trimming took 5 bases from V and 7 from J, leaving 11 bases between them. The CDR3 DNA reads as TGTGCCACCAGTGCAGGGCTTCAGCAGCCCCAGCATTTT. Protein: CATSAGLQQPQHF.

This chain connects TRBV28 to TRBJ1-1; D uncertain. Looked up from germline, CDR1 is MDHEN and CDR2 is SYDVKM. The CDR3 extends over 11 amino acids. Trimming left V 5 bases short and J 10 bases short, with 11 bases between. CDR3 sequence: CASSIGLGAFF. In DNA, the CDR3 is TGTGCCAGCAGTATCGGACTGGGAGCTTTCTTT.

The V and J genes are TRBV2 and TRBJ1-2; 7 bases align to TRBD1. CDR1 is SNHLY, CDR2 FYNNEI, per germline. V shed 6 bases, J shed 8 bases, and the junction held 9 bases outside the gene matches. The CDR3 covers 13 residues. Here the CDR3 reads CASRAGQVPGYTF. The CDR3 DNA sequence: TGTGCCAGCAGAGCCGGACAGGTTCCAGGCTACACCTTC.

The chain uses TRBV6-5 and TRBJ1-2, with D unclear. V shed 7 bases and J shed 8 bases, with 14 bases lying between them. CDR3 size: 12 residues. CDR1 and CDR2 from the germline V gene are MNHEY and SVGAGI. This chain's CDR3 is CASTTGGKGYTF. DNA for the CDR3: TGTGCCAGCACCACGGGAGGGAAAGGCTACACCTTC.

The chain links TRBV20-1 to TRBJ1-1; D may be TRBD1 (6 bases). The CDR3 spans 11 residues. CDR1 is DFQATT and CDR2 is SNEGSKA in the germline V gene (reference sequence). V lost 6 bases and J 6 bases, leaving 11 bases between the germline ends. The DNA of the CDR3 is TGCAGTGCAGCGGGACACTCTGAAGCTTTCTTT. Protein sequence: CSAAGHSEAFF.

This clone was seen a few times. V is TRBV5-6 and J is TRBJ2-5; D is ambiguous. CDR3 length equals 13 residues. The V gene's germline CDR1 is SGHDT and CDR2 YYEEEE. Trimming took off 2 bases at V and 5 bases at J, with 10 bases between the two ends. The CDR3 coding sequence is TGTGCCAGCAGCTTATTCGAAAGCGAGACCCAGTACTTC. Translating gives CASSLFESETQYF.

This clone was recorded a few times. The identical CDR3 is also encoded by other nucleotide sequences in the sample. The chain uses TRBV29-1 and TRBJ1-1, with 9 bases fitting TRBD1. There are 12 residues in the CDR3. V shed 7 bases, J shed 1 base, and the junction held 1 base outside the gene matches. Germline V gene data show CDR1 as SQVTM and CDR2 as ANQGSEA. The CDR3 here is CSGGQGNTEAFF. The CDR3 DNA follows: TGCAGCGGGGGACAGGGGAACACTGAAGCTTTCTTT.

V and J are TRBV28 and TRBJ2-1, with D perhaps matching TRBD2 (5 bases). With 3 bases removed from V and 2 bases from J, the gap between germline ends came to 11 bases. Germline CDR1 is MDHEN and CDR2 is SYDVKM. This CDR3 is 15 amino acids long. In DNA form, the CDR3 reads TGTGCCAGCAGTTTCACGGGGAGAGCCTACAATGAGCAGTTCTTC. Protein: CASSFTGRAYNEQFF.

V usage is TRBV9 and J usage is TRBJ1-1, with D possibly TRBD1 on 6 matching bases. CDR1 and CDR2 from the germline V gene are SGDLS and YYNGEE. CDR3 length equals 13 residues. Deletions cut 0 bases from V and 6 bases from J, with 9 bases between. CDR3 residues: CASSVVTGSEAFF. In DNA, the CDR3 is TGTGCCAGCAGCGTAGTCACAGGGTCTGAAGCTTTCTTT.

V and J are TRBV7-9 and TRBJ2-5; 13 nucleotides line up with TRBD2. Trimming at V came to 4 bases and at J to 4 bases, leaving 12 bases not matched to a gene. Germline-derived CDR1 and CDR2 are SEHNR and FQNEAQ (reference sequence). The CDR3 sequence is 18 residues long. The CDR3 DNA follows: TGTGCCAGCAGCTGGACGACTAGCGGGGGGAGGATGGGAGAGACCCAGTACTTC. It is translated as CASSWTTSGGRMGETQYF.

The chain links TRBV6-6 to TRBJ1-6; D gene ambiguous. V was pared by 2 bases and J by 8 bases, with 10 bases between. Germline-derived CDR1 and CDR2 are MNHNY and SVGAGI (reference sequence). This CDR3 contains 14 residues. CDR3 residues: CASSYEGGDSPLHF. The CDR3 DNA is TGTGCCAGCAGTTACGAGGGAGGCGATTCACCCCTCCACTTT.

The gene calls are TRBV29-1 and TRBJ1-1, with D hard to call. CDR3 length equals 12 residues. Germline V gene lookup returns CDR1 SQVTM and CDR2 ANQGSEA. V was shortened by 7 bases and J by 4 bases, with 13 bases between the two germline ends. The CDR3 protein is CSAARWSTEAFF. CDR3 nucleotide sequence: TGCAGCGCTGCCCGGTGGTCCACTGAAGCTTTCTTT.